This record covers a single TCR beta chain. Treatment described: oral pan-JAK inhibitor, 5-10 mg twice daily. CDR3 size: 13 residues. Germline V gene data show CDR1 as SQVTM and CDR2 as ANQGSEA. Trimming removed 6 bases from V and 4 bases from J; junction bases left unmatched: 7. RNA extraction and reverse transcription yielded cDNA as sequencing template. Sequencing was performed with immunoSEQ multiplex PCR; in TCRdb, only in-frame clones are kept and a portion is missing. The table includes tens of thousands of clones, approximately 65% detected once. The data were obtained in a study of CD8+ T cells in alopecia areata.

The gene calls are TRBV29-1 and TRBJ1-2, with TRBD1 matching over 8 bases. This sequence originates from a human donor with alopecia areata. Sequenced material: CD8+ T cells sorted from blood, taken at week 4, from a patient treated with tofacitinib. The CDR3 DNA reads TGCAGCGTCGGACAGGGACCACTCTATGGCTACACCTTC. Translation gives CSVGQGPLYGYTF.